Relative to its sample, the clone carrying this T cell receptor (beta chain) is medium-sized. What it recognizes is unknown. The sample belongs to a study of spatial heterogeneity in lung cancer. Overall study context: In tumor regions TCR transcript counts correlated strongly with a matched bulk RNA-seq T cell module score. Study-wide results and caveats: Tracking of tumor mutation counts was seen in expanded intratumoral alpha and beta TCR counts.

Sample time point: sample taken at primary tumor resection. CDR3 size: 16 residues. Germline CDR1 and CDR2: SGHRS and YFSETQ. V was clipped by 6 bases and J by 4 bases; unmatched bases: 9. TCR cDNA molecules each carried a unique molecular identifier. MiXCR was run by TCRdb on the 5' RACE reads, yielding one entry per CDR3 protein. The table records about 2,000 distinct CDR3 sequences, around 8.9% of them present only once. The TCR originated in a female donor with early-stage non-small cell lung cancer. This material consisted of lung tumor tissue, taken at surgery. This chain links TRBV5-1 with TRBJ2-1, with 11 nucleotides matching TRBD2. The chain's CDR3 is CASKAPSGGRYNEQFF. CDR3 nucleotide sequence: TGCGCCAGCAAGGCCCCTAGCGGGGGGCGTTACAATGAGCAGTTCTTC.